This T cell receptor (beta chain) appears in the sequencing data of a study of blood T cell repertoires in COVID-19. The overall study: Collection of acute and convalescent COVID-19 samples took place in the United States, Italy and Spain. T cells, B-cell-depleted T cells, or PBMCs provided the cDNA or gDNA that served as material.

CDR1 and CDR2 from the germline V gene are SGHAT and FQDESV (reference sequence). This CDR3 has 15 amino acids. To note about this clone: Relative to the germline gene, one junction end is altered; a read error may explain this.

Across fewer than 25 US areas, participants ranged in age from 18 to 89 years. Allocation to cohorts depended on clinical history reported by the participants. The protocol was immunoSEQ multiplex PCR, while the TCRdb copy is restricted to in-frame clones and leaves out a portion. The table lists roughly 130,000 clones, around four fifths of them singletons. The sample consisted of PBMCs or T cells enriched from blood (not recorded which). This TCR was sampled from a woman aged 50 to 65 with acute COVID-19. The rearrangement links TRBV11-1 to TRBJ2-5; TRBD2 is a possible D gene (5 bases). CDR3 amino acids: CASSIATAMRETQYF. CDR3 bases: TGTGCCAGCAGCATAGCGACGGCTATGCGGGAGACCCAGTACTTC.